This TCR beta chain was recovered during a study of blood T cell repertoires in COVID-19. Study-wide context: Some COVID-19 samples were acute and others convalescent; all came from the United States, Italy and Spain.

V dropped 5 bases and J dropped 1 base, with 14 bases sitting between them. The CDR3 length is 15 residues. Germline V lookup: CDR1 SGHVS, CDR2 FNYEAQ. Assay used: immunoSEQ multiplex PCR; TCRdb lists only in-frame clones, some missing. The sample lists hundreds of thousands of clones, about 88% occurring once. The chain combines TRBV7-6 with TRBJ1-1; tentative D call: TRBD1 (5 bases). Material: peripheral blood. This sequence originates from a man aged 60-69 years with acute or convalescent COVID-19. The CDR3 loop reads CASSPLTVRNTEAFF. The CDR3 region has the DNA TGTGCCAGCAGCCCACTGACAGTAAGGAACACTGAAGCTTTCTTT.